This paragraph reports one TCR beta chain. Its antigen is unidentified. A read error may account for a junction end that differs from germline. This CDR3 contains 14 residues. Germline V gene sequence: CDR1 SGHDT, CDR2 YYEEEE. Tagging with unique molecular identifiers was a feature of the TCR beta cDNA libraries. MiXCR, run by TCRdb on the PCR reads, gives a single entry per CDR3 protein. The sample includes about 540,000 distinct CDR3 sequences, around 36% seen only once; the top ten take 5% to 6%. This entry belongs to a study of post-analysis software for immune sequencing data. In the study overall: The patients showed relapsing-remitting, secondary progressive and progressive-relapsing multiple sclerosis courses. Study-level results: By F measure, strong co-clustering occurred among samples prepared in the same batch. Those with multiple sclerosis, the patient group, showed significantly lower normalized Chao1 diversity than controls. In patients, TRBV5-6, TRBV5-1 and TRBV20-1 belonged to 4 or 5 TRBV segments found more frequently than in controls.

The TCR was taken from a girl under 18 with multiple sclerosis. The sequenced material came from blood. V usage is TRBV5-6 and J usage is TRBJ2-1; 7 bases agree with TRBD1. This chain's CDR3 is CVSSPRDRVYGQFF. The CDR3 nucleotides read TGTGTCAGCAGCCCCCGGGACAGAGTCTACGGGCAGTTCTTC.